This T cell receptor beta chain emerged from a study of spatial heterogeneity in lung cancer. Study-wide findings and caveats: Tracking of tumor mutation counts was seen in expanded intratumoral alpha and beta TCR counts.

The length of the CDR3 is 17 residues. CDR1 and CDR2 from the germline V gene are SGDLS and YYNGEE. V dropped 4 bases and J dropped 1 base, with 17 bases sitting between them. By share of the sample, this clonotype is medium-sized. The antigen is undetermined. This beta chain came through as a stray read in a library set up for alpha chains, and its size says little. Regarding time point: sample taken at primary tumor resection. MiXCR, applied by TCRdb to the 5' RACE reads, yields one record per CDR3 protein. Of about 1,500 distinct CDR3 sequences listed, 9% to 12% were seen once; the top ten hold approximately 30%.

The TCR sequence derives from a female donor with early-stage non-small cell lung cancer. Specimen: lung tumor tissue, collected at surgery. The chain has TRBV9 and TRBJ2-2; D possibly corresponds to TRBD1 (6 bases). CDR3 loop: CASSPYGTRENTGELFF. The CDR3 DNA reads TGTGCCAGCAGCCCTTATGGGACACGAGAGAACACCGGGGAGCTGTTTTTT.